These 11 T cell receptor beta chains were all obtained from the same sample, sequenced in a study of low-dose radiotherapy and immunotherapy resistance in tumors. Alpha- and beta-chain coverage of first-strand cDNA came from TRAV- and TRBV-specific primers. For amplifying TCRs, the PCR ran for approximately 21 cycles with Phusion, which was used together with a constant-region primer and the adapter on the V primers. TCRdb re-analysed the reads in MiXCR, keeping a single row per CDR3 protein. The table lists over 5,500 distinct CDR3 sequences, approximately 64% of them singletons. Receptors were obtained from a human donor with advanced metastatic prostate, ovarian, gallbladder or colorectal cancer (not recorded which). This table probably holds off-target reads from a library built for another chain.

This chain links TRBV12-5 with TRBJ2-2; D perhaps matches TRBD2 (6 bases). This CDR3 is 17 amino acids long. Trimming cost V 2 bases and J 0 bases, with 13 bases left between them. Germline V CDR1 and CDR2: LGHNT, FRNRAP. In DNA form, the CDR3 reads TGTGCTAGTGGTTTGTGGGGGGAATGGGCGAACACCGGGGAGCTGTTTTTT. Translation gives CASGLWGEWANTGELFF.

V and J are TRBV6-5 and TRBJ2-5; 10 nucleotides align to TRBD2. The CDR3 covers 18 residues. The V gene end was trimmed by 2 bases and the J gene end by 2 bases; junction bases not matched to a gene: 11. Germline assignment: CDR1 MNHEY and CDR2 SVGAGI. The CDR3, as DNA: TGTGCCAGCAGTTACGGGGCGGCTAGCGGGAGCATTCAAGAGACCCAGTACTTC. Translating it yields CASSYGAASGSIQETQYF.

This clonotype was recorded only once. The chain links TRBV7-8 to TRBJ2-3, with no clear D. This CDR3 region has 15 residues. The germline V gene has CDR1 SGHVS and CDR2 FQNEAQ. With 3 bases removed from V and 0 bases from J, the gap between germline ends came to 10 bases. The CDR3 protein is CASSFSAASTDTQYF. The CDR3 DNA sequence: TGTGCCAGCAGCTTTTCGGCAGCTAGCACAGATACGCAGTATTTT.

This chain joins TRBV4-2 and TRBJ1-5; perhaps TRBD1 as D (6 bases). The V gene lost 0 bases and the J gene lost 6 bases, with 12 bases spanning the gap. The length of the CDR3 is 15 residues. Germline CDR1 LGHNA, CDR2 YNFKEQ. The CDR3 DNA follows: TGTGCCAGCAGCCAAGATCGTTGGGGGGCTCAGCCCCAGCATTTT. It codes for CASSQDRWGAQPQHF.

The J gene is TRBJ2-5, the V gene TRBV28; the match to TRBD1 covers 8 bases. Germline V gene data show CDR1 as MDHEN and CDR2 as SYDVKM. This CDR3 has 16 residues. V was pared by 2 bases and J by 0 bases, with 5 bases of the junction left unmatched. CDR3 loop: CASSLIGQGNQETQYF. In DNA, the CDR3 is TGTGCCAGCAGTTTAATCGGACAGGGCAACCAAGAGACCCAGTACTTC. Full variable domain (missing parts from reference TRBV28 and TRBJ2-5): DVKVTQSSRYLVKRTGEKVFLECVQDMDHENMFWYRQDPGLGLRLIYFSYDVKMKEKGDIPEGYSVSREKKERFSLILESASTNQTSMYLCASSLIGQGNQETQYFGPGTRLLVL.

This chain links TRBV24-1 with TRBJ2-1; the D gene is possibly TRBD1 (8 bases). This CDR3 is 17 amino acids long. Germline CDR1 KGHDR, CDR2 SFDVKD. Trimming cost V 3 bases and J 6 bases, with 20 bases left between them. In DNA, the CDR3 is TGTGCCACCAGTGATACGAGGGGGGGACAGGCGGCCAATGAGCAGTTCTTC. It yields the protein CATSDTRGGQAANEQFF.

This clonotype was detected only a few times. The chain combines TRBV29-1 with TRBJ2-7; possible D gene TRBD2, 6 bases. CDR1 and CDR2 from the germline V gene are SQVTM and ANQGSEA. V was clipped by 0 bases and J by 10 bases, with 10 bases between them. This CDR3 region has 11 residues. CDR3 amino acids: CSVEDGGPQYF. DNA for the CDR3: TGCAGCGTTGAAGATGGAGGGCCTCAGTACTTC.

The chain has TRBV2 and TRBJ2-3; D gene unclear. Deletions cut 7 bases from V and 4 bases from J, with 9 bases between. The CDR3 is 12 amino acids. Germline CDR1 reads SNHLY; CDR2 reads FYNNEI. The CDR3 here is CASNGGPDTQYF. The CDR3 DNA sequence: TGTGCCAGCAACGGCGGTCCAGATACGCAGTATTTT.

The rearrangement uses TRBV9 and TRBJ2-3; 7 bases line up with TRBD2. The germline V gene encodes CDR1 SGDLS and CDR2 YYNGEE. This CDR3 has 14 amino acids. V dropped 8 bases and J dropped 8; count of bases not matched to a gene: 14. CDR3 residues: CASTKTSAEFTQYF. The CDR3 DNA reads TGTGCCAGTACTAAAACTAGCGCAGAATTTACGCAGTATTTT.

The chain combines TRBV10-1 with TRBJ2-3; unclear D gene. V was pared by 6 bases and J by 1 base, with 5 bases between. The CDR3 has 12 residues. Germline assignment: CDR1 WNHNN and CDR2 SYGVQD (reference sequence). This CDR3 is CASSAGTDTQYF. Written as DNA, the CDR3 is TGCGCCAGCAGCGCAGGCACAGATACGCAGTATTTT.

In this sample, this clonotype turned up a few times. Here the CDR3 DNA reads TGCGCCAGCAGCTCAAGGACAGGGGGCTACGAGCAGTACTTC. It codes for CASSSRTGGYEQYF. The rearrangement uses TRBV5-1 and TRBJ2-7; 10 nucleotides align to TRBD1. V lost 3 bases and J lost 3; bases outside the gene matches: 3. This CDR3 is 14 amino acids long. Looked up from germline, CDR1 is SGHRS and CDR2 is YFSETQ. Supplemented by reference TRBV5-1 and TRBJ2-7, the full variable domain reads KAGVTQTPRYLIKTRGQQVTLSCSPISGHRSVSWYQQTPGQGLQFLFEYFSETQRNKGNFPGRFSGRQFSNSRSEMNVSTLELGDSALYLCASSSRTGGYEQYFGPGTRLTVT.